The T cell receptor (beta chain) described here comes from a study of blood T cell repertoires in COVID-19. Whole-study context: In each case, the material was cDNA or gDNA derived from T cells, B-cell-depleted T cells, or PBMCs.

J lost 2 bases, V lost 2 bases, and 11 bases had no gene match. This CDR3 is 19 amino acids long. Generated by immunoSEQ multiplex PCR, the TCRdb table keeps only in-frame clones and is missing some. The sample comprises fewer than 100,000 clones, approximately 90% of which are singletons, and around 0.77% rests with the top ten. The gene calls are TRBV23-1 and TRBJ2-3; 12 bases are shared with TRBD1. TRBV23-1 is identified as an open reading frame with a role that is uncertain. This sequence was found in an elderly woman with acute or convalescent COVID-19. Sequencing was done on a sample of peripheral blood. CDR3 bases: TGCGCCAGCAGTCAACTCTTCACGCCGGGACAGGGGGCCACAGATACGCAGTATTTT. As protein: CASSQLFTPGQGATDTQYF.